The 27 T cell receptor beta chains listed next were all sequenced from one sample in a study of naive and memory T cell subsets. General study findings and limits: Possibly reflecting memory cells re-expressing CD45RA, a few larger clonotypes occurred in naive repertoires, especially CD8.

An equimolar mix of two oligonucleotides served as the beta constant-region primer for TRBC1 and TRBC2. Ligated cDNA was amplified by four rounds of PCR with nested alpha and beta constant-region primers and SP2. TCRdb re-called the UMI-ligation and nested PCR reads with MiXCR, one entry per CDR3 protein. The data contain about 100,000 distinct CDR3 sequences, around 13% of them seen just once; the ten biggest clones take up around 2.7%. These TCRs' antigens remain unknown. Sequencing was performed on naive CD8+ T cells from blood. The origin of the receptors is a human donor in good health.

The V gene is TRBV7-2, the J gene TRBJ1-6, with D possibly matching TRBD1 (5 bases). This CDR3 has 20 residues. Trimming took off 5 bases at V and 0 bases at J, with 23 bases between the two ends. The germline CDR1 and CDR2 sequences are SGHTA and FQGNSA. Written as DNA, the CDR3 is TGTGCCAGCAGCACGAAAAAAGAATGGGCAGGGAGCTCCTATAATTCACCCCTCCACTTT. It is translated as CASSTKKEWAGSSYNSPLHF.

This chain connects TRBV7-8 to TRBJ1-2; D remains unclear. This CDR3 comprises 12 residues. Trimming took off 5 bases at V and 3 bases at J, with 7 bases between the two ends. In germline, CDR1 is SGHVS, CDR2 FQNEAQ. DNA for the CDR3: TGTGCCAGCAGCGGATCCTACTATGGCTACACCTTC. It is translated as CASSGSYYGYTF.

The genes are TRBV24-1 and TRBJ1-2; 10 bases are shared with TRBD1. The CDR3 is made up of 13 amino acids. In germline, CDR1 is KGHDR, CDR2 SFDVKD. V lost 7 bases and J lost 4; bases outside the gene matches: 2. The CDR3 region is CATRGDRGYGYTF. CDR3 DNA sequence: TGTGCCACCAGGGGGGACAGGGGCTATGGCTACACCTTC.

The V call is TRBV6-6, the J call TRBJ1-5; D is unclear. The CDR3 extends over 13 amino acids. The V end was cut by 5 bases, the J end by 5 bases, with 10 bases between. Germline V gene sequence: CDR1 MNHNY, CDR2 SVGAGI (reference sequence). The CDR3 sequence: CASSEGIHQPQHF. CDR3 in DNA: TGTGCCAGCAGTGAGGGTATCCATCAGCCCCAGCATTTT.

The genes are TRBV4-2 and TRBJ1-1, with D tentatively TRBD1 (6 bases). Germline V gene lookup returns CDR1 LGHNA and CDR2 YNFKEQ. This CDR3 contains 16 residues. V lost 0 bases, J lost 5 bases, and 16 bases lay in between. As DNA, the CDR3 is TGTGCCAGCAGCCAAGAAGGGGGGGGTAAGGGGACTGAAGCTTTCTTT. It yields the protein CASSQEGGGKGTEAFF.

J is TRBJ2-2 and V is TRBV25-1; D remains ambiguous. Trimming took off 6 bases at V and 7 bases at J, with 3 bases between the two ends. This CDR3 is 10 amino acids long. The germline V gene has CDR1 MGHDK and CDR2 SYGVNS. CDR3 amino acids: CASRGGELFF. CDR3 nucleotide sequence: TGTGCCAGCAGGGGCGGGGAGCTGTTTTTT.

This chain connects TRBV20-1 to TRBJ2-7; possible D gene TRBD1, 6 bases. Looked up from germline, CDR1 is DFQATT and CDR2 is SNEGSKA (reference sequence). The length of the CDR3 is 13 residues. With 1 base removed from V and 2 bases from J, the gap between germline ends came to 9 bases. For the CDR3, the DNA is TGCAGTGCTAGAGGACAGGACGCCTACGAGCAGTACTTC. Translation: CSARGQDAYEQYF.

J is TRBJ2-1 and V is TRBV19, with D perhaps TRBD2 (6 bases). Germline V gene sequence: CDR1 LNHDA, CDR2 SQIVND (reference sequence). V was pared by 3 bases and J by 7 bases, with 10 bases between. The length of the CDR3 is 13 residues. CDR3 protein: CASSISRGNEQFF. The CDR3 DNA sequence: TGTGCCAGTAGTATTAGTCGGGGGAATGAGCAGTTCTTC.

Only a few counts were recorded for this clonotype. The chain employs TRBV18 and TRBJ2-4; no definite D call. The V gene's germline CDR1 is KGHSH and CDR2 LQKENI. The CDR3 has 17 residues. V lost 5 bases and J lost 0, with 17 bases in between. The CDR3 loop reads CASSTNIDPLAKNIQYF. Written as DNA, the CDR3 is TGTGCCAGCTCAACCAATATCGATCCCCTAGCCAAAAACATTCAGTACTTC. The full variable domain, rest sourced from reference TRBV18 and TRBJ2-4, is NAGVMQNPRHLVRRRGQEARLRCSPMKGHSHVYWYRQLPEEGLKFMVYLQKENIIDESGMPKERFSAEFPKEGPSILRIQQVVRGDSAAYFCASSTNIDPLAKNIQYFGAGTRLSVL.

With regard to this clonotype: The DNA is omitted, as the CDR3 cannot be located on it reliably, and the CDR3 follows TCRdb's listing. The CDR3 here is CAIKLLERATNQPQHF. This rearrangement joins TRBV5-1 to TRBJ1-5. The length of the CDR3 is 16 amino acids, counting both ends. The germline V gene encodes CDR1 SGHRS and CDR2 YFSETQ.

This clonotype was observed a few times. The V and J genes are TRBV7-9 and TRBJ1-2; unclear D gene. The germline CDR1 and CDR2 sequences are SEHNR and FQNEAQ (reference sequence). Trimming left V 3 bases short and J 8 bases short, with 10 bases between. CDR3 length: 12 residues. The CDR3 region has the DNA TGTGCCAGCAGCTTCCCTGGCGGAGGCTACACCTTC. Its translation: CASSFPGGGYTF.

There are a few counts of this clonotype. The chain carries TRBV12-3 or TRBV12-4 and TRBJ1-4; 7 nucleotides match TRBD1. The CDR3 runs to 14 residues. J was trimmed by 7 bases and V by 6 bases; bases with no gene match: 8. Written as DNA, the CDR3 is TGTGCCAGCAGCAGGGGGGACAACCGTGAAAAACTGTTTTTT. Amino acids: CASSRGDNREKLFF.

The V and J genes are TRBV11-3 and TRBJ2-7; 7 bases are shared with TRBD2. Trimming took 8 bases from V and 6 from J; bases not matched to a gene: 16. This CDR3 spans 15 amino acids. Germline-derived CDR1 and CDR2 are SGHNT and YENEEA. The CDR3 DNA reads TGTGCCAGCGGTCTGATGGGAGGGCCGGAAGGCGAGCAGTACTTC. This encodes CASGLMGGPEGEQYF.

This clonotype came up many times. The chain is built from TRBV7-2 and TRBJ2-1; D gene ambiguous. V gave up 6 bases and J gave up 2 bases, with 14 bases separating them. The CDR3 loop spans 15 amino acids. Per the germline V gene, CDR1 is SGHTA and CDR2 is FQGNSA. The CDR3 DNA follows: TGTGCCAGCAGATCGTTTCTGGAACCCTACAATGAGCAGTTCTTC. This encodes CASRSFLEPYNEQFF. Full variable domain (missing parts from reference TRBV7-2 and TRBJ2-1): GAGVSQSPSNKVTEKGKDVELRCDPISGHTALYWYRQSLGQGLEFLIYFQGNSAPDKSGLPSDRFSAERTGGSVSTLTIQRTQQEDSAVYLCASRSFLEPYNEQFFGPGTRLTVL.

This clonotype was recorded a few times. The chain combines TRBV14 with TRBJ1-1; D perhaps matches TRBD1 (5 bases). This CDR3 spans 15 amino acids. Germline V gene sequence: CDR1 SGHDN, CDR2 FVKESK. Deletions cut 4 bases from V and 5 bases from J, with 17 bases between. The CDR3 region is CASSPRIGTATEAFF. CDR3 coding DNA: TGTGCCAGCAGCCCGCGGATAGGGACGGCGACTGAAGCTTTCTTT.

In this sample, this clonotype turned up many times. The chain has TRBV6-6 and TRBJ2-3; 11 bases fit TRBD2. Germline V CDR1 and CDR2: MNHNY, SVGAGI (reference sequence). The J segment lost 2 bases and the V segment lost 6 bases, leaving 7 bases of the junction unmatched. The CDR3 extends over 16 amino acids. CDR3: CASSSGLAAYTDTQYF. The CDR3 bases are TGTGCCAGCAGCTCGGGACTAGCGGCCTACACAGATACGCAGTATTTT.

This clonotype was counted many times. CDR3 bases: TGTGCCAGCAGCTTAGTGGGGGGTTTGCCAGATACGCAGTATTTT. Its protein is CASSLVGGLPDTQYF. This sequence joins TRBV7-2 and TRBJ2-3; maybe TRBD2 (6 bases). Germline V lookup: CDR1 SGHTA, CDR2 FQGNSA. V lost 1 base, J lost 4 bases, and 12 bases lay in between. The CDR3 is made up of 15 amino acids.

The V and J genes are TRBV4-3 and TRBJ1-2; tentative D call: TRBD1 (5 bases). The CDR3 loop spans 14 amino acids. Looked up from germline, CDR1 is LGHNA and CDR2 is YSLEER. V dropped 1 base and J dropped 2 bases, with 8 bases sitting between them. As DNA, the CDR3 is TGCGCCAGCAGCCAAGGGGACGGCAACTATGGCTACACCTTC. As protein: CASSQGDGNYGYTF.

This clonotype appeared a few times. This chain joins TRBV7-2 and TRBJ2-1; D gene ambiguous. Trimming pared 4 bases from V and 9 bases from J, leaving 13 bases between. The CDR3 sequence is 13 residues long. Looked up from germline, CDR1 is SGHTA and CDR2 is FQGNSA. The CDR3 region is CASSSVTPPEQFF. The CDR3 DNA follows: TGTGCCAGCAGCTCCGTTACTCCCCCTGAGCAGTTCTTC. Together with reference TRBV7-2 and TRBJ2-1, the CDR3 gives the full variable domain: GAGVSQSPSNKVTEKGKDVELRCDPISGHTALYWYRQSLGQGLEFLIYFQGNSAPDKSGLPSDRFSAERTGGSVSTLTIQRTQQEDSAVYLCASSSVTPPEQFFGPGTRLTVL.

This clonotype was picked up a small number of times. The V call is TRBV13, the J call TRBJ2-1; TRBD2 agrees at 8 bases. The CDR3 consists of 17 residues. CDR1 PRHDT and CDR2 FYEKMQ come from the germline V gene (reference sequence). Trimming took 3 bases from V and 0 from J; bases not matched to a gene: 7. DNA for the CDR3: TGTGCCAGCAGCTTGGGTCCCCGGGAGGGCTCCTACAATGAGCAGTTCTTC. Residues: CASSLGPREGSYNEQFF.

The V and J genes are TRBV9 and TRBJ2-7; 11 nucleotides line up with TRBD1. The CDR3 runs to 14 residues. Germline CDR1 reads SGDLS; CDR2 reads YYNGEE. The V segment lost 3 bases and the J segment 5 bases; nucleotides outside the gene matches: 4. CDR3 bases: TGTGCCAGCAGCGCTGGGGACAGGGGGAACGAGCAGTACTTC. It is translated as CASSAGDRGNEQYF.

In this sample, this clonotype turned up a few times. This rearrangement joins TRBV7-9 to TRBJ2-1; weak D call: TRBD2 (5 bases). The V end was cut by 6 bases, the J end by 3 bases, with 12 bases between. Germline loops: CDR1 SEHNR, CDR2 FQNEAQ (reference sequence). The CDR3 totals 14 residues. The CDR3 protein is CASSRDKFYNEQFF. The CDR3 DNA follows: TGTGCCAGCAGTCGGGATAAGTTCTACAATGAGCAGTTCTTC.

The V call is TRBV15, the J call TRBJ2-3, with 7 bases aligning to TRBD1. CDR3 length: 15 amino acids. The germline V gene encodes CDR1 LNHNV and CDR2 YYDKDF (reference sequence). The ends lost 6 bases at V and 5 bases at J; junction bases unmatched: 11. The CDR3 loop reads CATSRNKGAGDTQYF. CDR3 nucleotides: TGTGCCACCAGTCGGAACAAGGGGGCCGGAGATACGCAGTATTTT. The full variable domain, in which reference TRBV15 and TRBJ2-3 provide the parts outside the CDR3, is DAMVIQNPRYQVTQFGKPVTLSCSQTLNHNVMYWYQQKSSQAPKLLFHYYDKDFNNEADTPDNFQSRRPNTSFCFLDIRSPGLGDTAMYLCATSRNKGAGDTQYFGPGTRLTVL.

There are a few counts of this clonotype. The gene calls are TRBV20-1 and TRBJ2-1, with 10 bases lining up with TRBD2. The V gene's germline CDR1 is DFQATT and CDR2 SNEGSKA (reference sequence). With V trimmed by 6 bases and J by 15 bases, 8 bases remained unmatched. There are 11 residues in the CDR3. The CDR3 is CSAALAGVRFF. The DNA of the CDR3 is TGCAGTGCCGCCCTAGCGGGGGTGCGGTTCTTC.

V and J are TRBV12-3 or TRBV12-4 and TRBJ2-3; D is possibly TRBD1 (7 bases). There are 18 residues in the CDR3. V was clipped by 6 bases and J by 0 bases, with 22 bases between them. The DNA of the CDR3 is TGTGCCAGCAGCCCCACAGGGGACTTAAGACTTAGCACAGATACGCAGTATTTT. Translation: CASSPTGDLRLSTDTQYF.

This chain uses TRBV13 with TRBJ2-7; no clear D. This CDR3 has 14 amino acids. Deletions cut 5 bases from V and 5 bases from J, with 16 bases between. Looked up from germline, CDR1 is PRHDT and CDR2 is FYEKMQ (reference sequence). The CDR3 DNA follows: TGTGCCAGCAGCCCCCCCCTTTCGTACCACGAGCAGTACTTC. It codes for CASSPPLSYHEQYF.

This clonotype was found a few times. CDR3 residues: CASSQDPGVDTQYF. CDR3 DNA sequence: TGTGCCAGCAGCCAAGACCCGGGGGTCGATACGCAGTATTTT. The chain employs TRBV14 and TRBJ2-3; TRBD2 is a possible D gene (6 bases). Germline loops: CDR1 SGHDN, CDR2 FVKESK. This CDR3 is 14 amino acids long. The V end was cut by 0 bases, the J end by 6 bases, with 10 bases between.